This TCR beta chain appears in the sequencing data of a study of shared clonotypes between healthy human individuals. Study-wide findings and caveats: A reduction in generation probabilities was seen for non-shared clonotypes relative to those shared by all four donors. Shared clonotypes: 4.5% to 6% naive CD4, roughly 3.5% naive CD8, 2.3% memory CD4, 0.35% to 0.5% memory CD8.

To note about this clone: Its antigen is currently unknown.

The CDR3 runs 14 residues. The V and J ends lost 7 bases and 1 base respectively, with 14 bases between them. The germline gives CDR1 MNHEY, CDR2 SVGAGI. TCRdb's copy holds only in-frame clones and misses some; the assay was immunoSEQ multiplex PCR. The sample comprises about 980,000 clones, approximately 80% of which are singletons, and about 1.5% rests with the top ten. Memory CD4+ cells were the fraction left after CD45RA+ naive selection. This clonotype was obtained from a man aged 18 to 29 in good health. The sample taken for sequencing was memory CD4+ T cells sorted from blood. Documented subset: CD45RA-negative fraction. J is TRBJ2-7 and V is TRBV6-5, with D perhaps TRBD2 (6 bases). CDR3 amino acids: CASTRERGSYEQYF. CDR3 sequence (DNA): TGTGCCAGCACGCGGGAACGGGGATCCTACGAGCAGTACTTC.